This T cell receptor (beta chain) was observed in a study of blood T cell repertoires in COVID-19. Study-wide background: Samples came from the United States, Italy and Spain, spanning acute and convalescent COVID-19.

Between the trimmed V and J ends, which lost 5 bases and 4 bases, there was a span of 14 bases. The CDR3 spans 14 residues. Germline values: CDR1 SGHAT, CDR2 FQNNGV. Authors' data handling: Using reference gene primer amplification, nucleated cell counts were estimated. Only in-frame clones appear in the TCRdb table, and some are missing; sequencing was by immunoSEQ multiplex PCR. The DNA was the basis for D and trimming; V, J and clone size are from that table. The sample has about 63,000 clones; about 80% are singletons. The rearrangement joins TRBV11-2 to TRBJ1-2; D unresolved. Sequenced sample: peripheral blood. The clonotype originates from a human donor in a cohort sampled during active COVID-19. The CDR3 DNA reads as TGTGCCAGCAGCCATCAATACTCACTCTATGGCTACACCTTC. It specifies CASSHQYSLYGYTF.